This T cell receptor beta chain originates from a study of blood T cell repertoires in COVID-19. Clones were sequenced by immunoSEQ multiplex PCR, and TCRdb holds only the in-frame ones, with some missing. The sample contains roughly 200,000 clones, around 79% of which appear only once. Losses at the gene ends were 7 bases for V and 0 bases for J; bases not matched to a gene: 5. The germline V gene has CDR1 LNHDA and CDR2 SQIVND (reference sequence). This CDR3 contains 14 residues. This TCR was recovered from a woman between 40 and 50 years old with COVID-19, enrolled during active disease. The sample comprised peripheral blood. This chain joins TRBV19 and TRBJ1-1, with 7 bases lining up with TRBD1. In nucleotides, the CDR3 is TGTGCCAGTATCTTTACAGGGGTGAACACTGAAGCTTTCTTT. Translation: CASIFTGVNTEAFF.